A selection of T cell receptor beta chains follows, all from one sample in a study of early T cells in non-severe SARS-CoV-2 infection. TCRdb redid the calling of the 5' RACE reads with MiXCR, one entry per CDR3 protein. The table records about 44,000 distinct CDR3 sequences, around 23% of them present only once. Material: whole blood, obtained at baseline. Source of these receptors: an adult who was a healthcare worker with PCR-confirmed SARS-CoV-2 infection or an uninfected control (not recorded which). Both conserved end residues are part of each CDR3. Fields, in order: CDR3 protein, V gene, J gene.

CSAAGVDREETQYF,TRBV20-1,TRBJ2-5
CASSPRLQQDSYEQYF,TRBV18,TRBJ2-7
CASIAGPGNTGELFF,TRBV13,TRBJ2-2
CASRLWTGGMGYNEQFF,TRBV7-9,TRBJ2-1
CASSYGGSGYEQYF,TRBV6-5,TRBJ2-7
CASSPPTSGEQYF,TRBV18,TRBJ2-7
CASSPELRGADTQYF,TRBV12-3/TRBV12-4,TRBJ2-3
CASSLSGTGSWEQYF,TRBV27,TRBJ2-7
CASNSLGAYNEQFF,TRBV6-5,TRBJ2-1
CASSDRDNTEAFF,TRBV6-4,TRBJ1-1
CSAREGQGRDGYTF,TRBV20-1,TRBJ1-2
CASSPRSDPSGNTIYF,TRBV18,TRBJ1-3
CASSDYVRGAQVWETQYF,TRBV6-4,TRBJ2-5
CASSFRQQHTDTQYF,TRBV7-9,TRBJ2-3
CASSTPAASGGRVEQFF,TRBV11-2,TRBJ2-1
CASSMRPGLNSPLHF,TRBV27,TRBJ1-6
CATSRGQNTEAFF,TRBV15,TRBJ1-1
CASSLGVRADGEQYF,TRBV7-6,TRBJ2-7
CASIPSGELFF,TRBV7-9,TRBJ2-2
CASSLVDRITDTQYF,TRBV7-2,TRBJ2-3
CASRGQGPEQYF,TRBV12-3/TRBV12-4,TRBJ2-7
CASSRTGDFYNEQFF,TRBV4-1,TRBJ2-1
CASSPGQGFYNEQFF,TRBV5-1,TRBJ2-1
CASSPRLRGDYEQYF,TRBV7-2,TRBJ2-7
CASSLGPGQANTEAFF,TRBV7-9,TRBJ1-1
CASSLVGQGPDTQYF,TRBV11-2,TRBJ2-3
CASSQVKRLYEQYF,TRBV4-1,TRBJ2-7
CAISEAALGVSNYGYTF,TRBV10-3,TRBJ1-2
CASSPPQGFGYGYTF,TRBV12-3/TRBV12-4,TRBJ1-2
CSIDSALLGGGNIQYF,TRBV20-1,TRBJ2-4
CAIRDIGSSNEAFF,TRBV10-3,TRBJ1-1